A selection of T cell receptor beta chains follows, all from one sample in a study of somatic mutations in cytotoxic T cells in rheumatoid arthritis. Sequencing was performed with immunoSEQ multiplex PCR; in TCRdb, only in-frame clones are kept and a portion is missing. The table includes several thousand clones, approximately 75% detected once. The sequencing input was CD8+ T cells sorted from blood. Every receptor here comes from an adult with rheumatoid arthritis. The CDR3 runs from the conserved cysteine through the conserved F or W. The order of the fields is V gene, J gene, CDR3 protein.

V: TRBV7-2; J: TRBJ2-3; CDR3: CASNKYPDTQYF
V: TRBV28; J: TRBJ2-3; CDR3: CASSLLEFPGQGVDTQYF
V: TRBV5-6; J: TRBJ2-1; CDR3: CASSFTGREQFF
V: TRBV10-3; J: TRBJ2-5; CDR3: CAISESGTDVEETQYF
V: TRBV11-3; J: TRBJ1-2; CDR3: CASSQGGYGYTF
V: TRBV30; J: TRBJ2-3; CDR3: CAWSVLSGRLSTDTQYF
V: TRBV7-9; J: TRBJ2-3; CDR3: CASRAGMTDTQYF
V: TRBV4-3; J: TRBJ2-1; CDR3: CASSQELAGGNNEQFF
V: TRBV5-4; J: TRBJ1-1; CDR3: CASSSDRRNTEAFF
V: TRBV1; J: TRBJ2-1; CDR3: CTSSQETEPRSYNEQFF